These T cell receptor beta chains were read from a single sample in a study of regulatory T cells in long-lasting Graves disease. TCRdb independently ran MiXCR on the multiplex PCR reads; one entry per CDR3 protein. The sample includes 300,000 to 350,000 distinct CDR3 sequences, 20% of them seen just once. The input for sequencing was peripheral blood mononuclear cells (PBMCs), taken when the disease was refractory, from a patient treated with antithyroid drugs. These receptors came from a female donor with Graves disease. Both conserved end residues are part of each CDR3. The order of the fields is V gene, D gene, J gene, clone size, CDR3 protein, CDR3 DNA. The D gene is left open where the match is weak. Not all rows give a size; the values are once, few, many and, for expanded clones, a class.

TRBV9	.	TRBJ2-2	few	CASSVATGGELFF	TGTGCCAGCAGCGTAGCGACTGGCGGGGAGCTGTTTTTT
TRBV5-1	.	TRBJ2-7	many	CASSLEPGSTYEQYF	TGCGCCAGCAGCTTGGAACCAGGGTCCACCTACGAGCAGTACTTC
TRBV11-2	.	TRBJ2-5	many	CASSLGVGGGQETQYF	TGTGCCAGCAGCTTAGGCGTTGGAGGGGGGCAAGAGACCCAGTACTTC
TRBV29-1	.	TRBJ2-7	few	CSVEASYEQYF	TGCAGCGTTGAGGCGAGTTACGAGCAGTACTTC
TRBV11-1	TRBD2	TRBJ2-2	many	CASTLQAGGRTGELFF	TGTGCCAGCACCCTCCAGGCGGGAGGAAGGACCGGGGAGCTGTTTTTT
TRBV2	.	TRBJ2-3	.	CASTPALADTQYF	TGTGCCAGCACACCGGCGCTCGCAGATACGCAGTATTTT
TRBV11-2	.	TRBJ2-7	few	CASSPLSGLSYEQYF	TGTGCCAGCAGCCCATTATCGGGACTGTCCTACGAGCAGTACTTC
TRBV7-2	TRBD1	TRBJ1-2	many	CASSPPGQGIYGYTF	TGTGCCAGCAGCCCCCCGGGACAGGGAATTTATGGCTACACCTTC
TRBV7-3	.	TRBJ2-2	.	CAAPFTGGLFF	TGTGCCGCACCTTTCACCGGGGGGCTGTTTTTT
TRBV19	TRBD1	TRBJ1-5	.	CASSMRQGIGNQPQHF	TGTGCCAGTAGTATGCGACAGGGCATAGGCAATCAGCCCCAGCATTTT
TRBV24-1	.	TRBJ2-1	.	CATSPRSSYNEQFF	TGTGCCACCAGTCCCAGGAGCTCCTACAATGAGCAGTTCTTC
TRBV11-2	.	TRBJ2-5	.	CASIKTGVETQYF	TGTGCCAGCATCAAGACGGGGGTTGAGACCCAGTACTTC
TRBV29-1	TRBD1	TRBJ1-1	many	CSVVQRGLEAEAFF	TGCAGCGTTGTTCAAAGGGGGCTGGAGGCTGAAGCTTTCTTT
TRBV6-5	TRBD2	TRBJ2-7	.	CASSYSGGGGAYEQYF	TGTGCCAGCAGTTACAGCGGGGGGGGGGGAGCCTACGAGCAGTACTTC
TRBV7-2	.	TRBJ2-1	.	CASSTGQVFNNEQFF	TGTGCCAGCAGCACGGGACAAGTCTTCAACAATGAGCAGTTCTTC
TRBV29-1	.	TRBJ2-5	many	CSVEGNQETQYF	TGCAGCGTTGAAGGAAACCAAGAGACCCAGTACTTC
TRBV27	.	TRBJ2-4	.	CASSREAGKNIQYF	TGTGCCAGCAGTCGAGAGGCGGGGAAAAACATTCAGTACTTC
TRBV30	TRBD1	TRBJ1-5	few	CAYDRDDNQPQHF	TGTGCCTATGACAGGGATGACAATCAGCCCCAGCATTTT
TRBV12-3/TRBV12-4	.	TRBJ2-7	many	CASSFTRTYEQYF	TGTGCCAGCAGTTTTACTCGGACCTACGAGCAGTACTTC
TRBV11-3	.	TRBJ2-3	.	CASSLEGLNTQYF	TGTGCCAGCAGCTTAGAAGGGCTTAATACGCAGTATTTT
TRBV18	.	TRBJ1-1	.	CASSPRGKGTEAFF	TGTGCCAGCTCACCTAGGGGGAAGGGCACTGAAGCTTTCTTT
TRBV6-1	.	TRBJ1-5	many	CASSGLQGNQPQHF	TGTGCCAGCAGTGGTCTCCAGGGCAATCAGCCCCAGCATTTT
TRBV19	.	TRBJ1-4	many	CASSFSTVGTNEKLFF	TGTGCCAGTAGTTTCTCGACAGTCGGTACTAATGAAAAACTGTTTTTT